The 21 T cell receptor beta chains below all came from one sample that was sequenced in a study of blood T cell repertoires in COVID-19. The assay was immunoSEQ multiplex PCR, and TCRdb's table has in-frame clones only and misses some. The sample shows 440,000 or so clones, approximately 90% of them seen only once. Sample: peripheral blood. Receptors were obtained from a woman between 40 and 55 years old with COVID-19, enrolled during active disease.

The chain has TRBV12-3 or TRBV12-4 and TRBJ2-1; D ambiguous. CDR3 size: 12 residues. V lost 5 bases to trimming and J lost 10 bases, with 12 bases between them. CDR3 region: CASSPTIWEQFF. The DNA of the CDR3 is TGTGCCAGCAGTCCTACTATATGGGAGCAGTTCTTC.

The chain combines TRBV9 with TRBJ1-2; 8 nucleotides line up with TRBD1. V lost 6 bases and J lost 2; bases outside the gene matches: 6. Germline loops: CDR1 SGDLS, CDR2 YYNGEE. The length of the CDR3 is 14 residues. CDR3 protein: CASNGDRQNYGYTF. The CDR3 bases are TGTGCCAGCAACGGGGACAGGCAAAACTATGGCTACACCTTC. The whole variable domain, remainder taken from reference TRBV9 and TRBJ1-2, is DSGVTQTPKHLITATGQRVTLRCSPRSGDLSVYWYQQSLDQGLQFLIQYYNGEERAKGNILERFSAQQFPDLHSELNLSSLELGDSALYFCASNGDRQNYGYTFGSGTRLTVV.

The genes are TRBV5-8 and TRBJ2-7, with 8 bases matching TRBD2. The length of the CDR3 is 15 residues. V shed 5 bases, J shed 7 bases, and the junction held 14 bases outside the gene matches. The germline CDR1 and CDR2 sequences are SGHTS and YDEGEE. The CDR3 sequence is CASRRDGLAVREQYF. CDR3 nucleotides: TGTGCCAGCAGACGCGATGGACTAGCAGTGAGAGAGCAGTACTTC.

The V and J genes are TRBV6-5 and TRBJ1-1; D perhaps matches TRBD1 (6 bases). The CDR3 runs 15 residues. V lost 2 bases and J lost 4, with 14 bases in between. Germline V gene sequence: CDR1 MNHEY, CDR2 SVGAGI. The CDR3 DNA follows: TGTGCCAGCAGTTACATGGGGGCAAGGAGCACTGAAGCTTTCTTT. Protein product: CASSYMGARSTEAFF.

The V call is TRBV14, the J call TRBJ1-2; D is perhaps TRBD1 (5 bases). From germline, CDR1 is SGHDN and CDR2 FVKESK. The CDR3 consists of 13 residues. Trimming took off 1 base at V and 10 bases at J, with 13 bases between the two ends. The CDR3 coding sequence is TGTGCCAGCAGCCAAGGTCCGGACACCTCCTACACCTTC. It codes for CASSQGPDTSYTF.

Concerning this clone: The junction and the germline gene differ at one end; a read error may be behind it. V usage is TRBV12-3 or TRBV12-4 and J usage is TRBJ2-7, with no clear D. The CDR3 contains 12 residues. The CDR3 bases are TGTGCCGGCAGACGGAGCTCCTACGAGCAGTACTTC. It yields the protein CAGRRSSYEQYF.

The gene calls are TRBV19 and TRBJ1-1; 7 bases line up with TRBD1. The trim removed 5 bases at V and 5 bases at J, leaving 17 bases unmatched. Germline loops: CDR1 LNHDA, CDR2 SQIVND (reference sequence). The CDR3 contains 17 residues. The CDR3 is CASSPQTGPHRKTEAFF. In DNA, the CDR3 is TGTGCCAGTAGTCCGCAGACAGGGCCGCATCGAAAAACTGAAGCTTTCTTT.

DNA of the CDR3: TGTGCCAGCAGTTTTCGGGGGAGGGCCTCCGAGCAGTACTTC. It yields the protein CASSFRGRASEQYF. The chain combines TRBV28 with TRBJ2-7, with 7 bases matching TRBD2. Losses at the gene ends were 3 bases for V and 6 bases for J; bases not matched to a gene: 8. The CDR3 totals 14 residues. The germline V gene has CDR1 MDHEN and CDR2 SYDVKM.

The chain is built from TRBV30 and TRBJ2-5; 9 bases align to TRBD2. This CDR3 contains 15 residues. V lost 5 bases, J lost 5 bases, and 12 bases stayed unmatched. In germline, CDR1 is GTSNPN, CDR2 SVGIG (reference sequence). The DNA of the CDR3 is TGTGCCTGGGGCCTCCCTAGCGGGGCGGGGGAGACCCAGTACTTC. Residues: CAWGLPSGAGETQYF.

The chain is built from TRBV7-9 and TRBJ1-4; D not certain. This CDR3 contains 16 residues. V dropped 0 bases and J dropped 3 bases, with 11 bases sitting between them. Germline loops: CDR1 SEHNR, CDR2 FQNEAQ (reference sequence). The DNA of the CDR3 is TGTGCCAGCAGCTTAGCGGTCGGGGTGGCTAATGAAAAACTGTTTTTT. Translating it yields CASSLAVGVANEKLFF.

The CDR3 DNA follows: TGTGCCAGCAGTTTATCCCGGGGGGAGACCCAGTACTTC. As protein: CASSLSRGETQYF. This chain joins TRBV27 and TRBJ2-5; possible D gene TRBD2, 6 bases. V lost 0 bases and J lost 5, with 7 bases in between. The germline V gene has CDR1 MNHEY and CDR2 SMNVEV (reference sequence). The CDR3 extends over 13 amino acids.

The chain has TRBV5-1 and TRBJ1-1; 11 nucleotides match TRBD1. This CDR3 contains 16 residues. Germline values: CDR1 SGHRS, CDR2 YFSETQ. V shed 0 bases, J shed 5 bases, and the junction held 6 bases outside the gene matches. In DNA, the CDR3 is TGCGCCAGCAGCTTGGGAGGGACAGGGGGAAGGACTGAAGCTTTCTTT. Protein sequence: CASSLGGTGGRTEAFF.

The CDR3 region is CASSLVAGGNEQFF. The CDR3 region has the DNA TGTGCCAGCAGCTTAGTTGCGGGGGGGAATGAGCAGTTCTTC. This rearrangement joins TRBV7-2 to TRBJ2-1; 9 positions match TRBD2. CDR1 is SGHTA and CDR2 is FQGNSA in the germline V gene. This CDR3 is 14 amino acids long. Trimming took 1 base from V and 7 from J; bases not matched to a gene: 2.

The chain couples TRBV29-1 to TRBJ1-1; TRBD1 is a possible D gene (5 bases). There are 12 residues in the CDR3. Trimming took off 3 bases at V and 5 bases at J, with 10 bases between the two ends. The germline V gene has CDR1 SQVTM and CDR2 ANQGSEA. CDR3 coding DNA: TGCAGCGTTGACGGCAGGGAAACTGAAGCTTTCTTT. It yields the protein CSVDGRETEAFF.

This chain uses TRBV10-3 with TRBJ2-1; 9 bases fit TRBD1. Germline lookup yields CDR1 ENHRY and CDR2 SYGVKD. J gave up 6 bases and V 9 bases, and 6 bases lay outside the gene matches. The CDR3 contains 13 residues. This CDR3 is CAMTGTGSNEQFF. The CDR3 DNA is TGTGCCATGACCGGGACAGGGAGCAATGAGCAGTTCTTC.

The chain carries TRBV21-1 and TRBJ1-2. TRBV21-1 is labeled a pseudogene. CDR3 size: 10 residues. The CDR3 sequence: CVGGVDGYTF. As DNA, the CDR3 is TGTGTAGGGGGGGTGGATGGCTACACCTTC.

The chain joins TRBV25-1 to TRBJ1-1; tentatively, D is TRBD1 (6 bases). Germline CDR1 reads MGHDK; CDR2 reads SYGVNS. Trimming shortened V by 2 bases and J by 3 bases, and 10 bases separated the two germline ends. The CDR3 consists of 14 residues. For the CDR3, the DNA is TGTGCCAGCAGTGAAGAGGGGGGGTACACTGAAGCTTTCTTT. This gives the protein CASSEEGGYTEAFF.

V and J are TRBV10-3 and TRBJ1-1; a possible D gene is TRBD1 (6 bases). Germline CDR1 and CDR2: ENHRY and SYGVKD. This CDR3 is built from 13 residues. V was clipped by 11 bases and J by 0 bases, with 13 bases between them. CDR3 residues: CAARQELNTEAFF. In DNA form, the CDR3 reads TGTGCCGCCCGACAGGAGTTGAACACTGAAGCTTTCTTT.

The chain is built from TRBV15 and TRBJ1-2, with D uncertain. The CDR3 has 14 residues. Germline V lookup: CDR1 LNHNV, CDR2 YYDKDF (reference sequence). V was shortened by 0 bases and J by 14 bases, with 19 bases between the two germline ends. CDR3 nucleotides: TGTGCCACCAGCAGAGAGGGCCGGTCGAGGGCTTGGACCTTC. It encodes CATSREGRSRAWTF.

The chain has TRBV28 and TRBJ2-7, with D possibly being TRBD1 (5 bases). V lost 7 bases and J 1 base, leaving 11 bases between the germline ends. CDR3 length equals 13 residues. Looked up from germline, CDR1 is MDHEN and CDR2 is SYDVKM. CDR3 nucleotides: TGTGCCAGCACCCTCCCAGGGTCCTACGAGCAGTACTTC. Protein: CASTLPGSYEQYF. Using reference TRBV28 and TRBJ2-7 for the parts outside the CDR3, the full variable domain is DVKVTQSSRYLVKRTGEKVFLECVQDMDHENMFWYRQDPGLGLRLIYFSYDVKMKEKGDIPEGYSVSREKKERFSLILESASTNQTSMYLCASTLPGSYEQYFGPGTRLTVT.

The chain carries TRBV12-3 or TRBV12-4 and TRBJ2-5; D is uncertain. The CDR3 has 12 amino acids. V was pared by 3 bases and J by 4 bases, with 6 bases between. The CDR3 sequence is CASSFWAETQYF. In DNA form, the CDR3 reads TGTGCCAGCAGTTTTTGGGCAGAGACCCAGTACTTC.